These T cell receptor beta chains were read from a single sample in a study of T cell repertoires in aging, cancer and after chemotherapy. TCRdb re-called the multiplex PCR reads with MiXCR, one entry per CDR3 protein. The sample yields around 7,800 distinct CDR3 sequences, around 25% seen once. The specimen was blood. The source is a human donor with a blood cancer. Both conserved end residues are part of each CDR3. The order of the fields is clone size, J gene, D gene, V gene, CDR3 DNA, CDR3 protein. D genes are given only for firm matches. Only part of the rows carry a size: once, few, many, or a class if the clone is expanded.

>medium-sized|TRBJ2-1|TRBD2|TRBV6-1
TGTGCCAGCCACGAAAATTTACCGGGACTAGCGGGGGGGCGCAATGAGCAGTTCTTC
CASHENLPGLAGGRNEQFF
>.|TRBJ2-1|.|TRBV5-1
TGCGCCAGCAGCCTTGGGACCGGCAATGAGCAGTTCTTC
CASSLGTGNEQFF
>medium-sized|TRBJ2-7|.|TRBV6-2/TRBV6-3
TGTGCCAGCATTGCGGCCGGAACCTACGAGCAGTACTTC
CASIAAGTYEQYF
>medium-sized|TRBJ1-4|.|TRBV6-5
TGTGCCAGCAGTTACTCGAACAGCGAAGAAAAACTGTTTTTT
CASSYSNSEEKLFF
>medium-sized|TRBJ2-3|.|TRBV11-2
TGTGCCAGCAGCTCCCAGGACGGCACAGATACGCAGTATTTT
CASSSQDGTDTQYF
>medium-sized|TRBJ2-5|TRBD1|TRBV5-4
TGTGCCAGCAGCTTGGACAGGGGGGCCACCGAGACCCAGTACTTC
CASSLDRGATETQYF
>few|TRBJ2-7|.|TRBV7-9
TGTGCCAGCAGTCGACCAGGGTTCTGGGAGAACGAGCAGTACTTC
CASSRPGFWENEQYF
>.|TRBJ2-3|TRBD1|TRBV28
TGTGCCAGCAGTCGAAGACAGGGTGCGGATACGCAGTATTTT
CASSRRQGADTQYF
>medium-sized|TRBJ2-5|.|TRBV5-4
TGTGCCAGCAGCGGGACCATGGAGAGCTGGGAGACCCAGTACTTC
CASSGTMESWETQYF
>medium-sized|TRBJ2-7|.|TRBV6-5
TGTGCCAGCAGTTACTCGAGGTCAGGTGCCTACGAGCAGTACTTC
CASSYSRSGAYEQYF
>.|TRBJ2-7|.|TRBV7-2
TGTGCCAGCAGCTTAGTACCAGGGGAAGCCTACGAGCAGTACTTC
CASSLVPGEAYEQYF
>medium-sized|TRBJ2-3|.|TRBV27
TGTGCCAGCAGTTTATGGGCGGGGTATAGCACAGATACGCAGTATTTT
CASSLWAGYSTDTQYF
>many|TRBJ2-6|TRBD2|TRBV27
TGTGCCAGTAGTAGGGACGGGGGGGGTTTCGCCGAGAGCTCTGGGGCCAACGTCCTGACTTTC
CASSRDGGGFAESSGANVLTF
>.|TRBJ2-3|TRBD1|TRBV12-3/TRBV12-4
TGTGCCAGCAGGCCGACAGGGGCAGATACGCAGTATTTT
CASRPTGADTQYF